What follows is one TCR beta chain and its context. Its antigen is undetermined. This CDR3 comprises 15 residues. Germline CDR1 and CDR2: GTSNPN and SVGIG (reference sequence). V was trimmed by 0 bases and J by 4 bases, leaving 15 bases between them. The sample is drawn from a study of cytomegalovirus exposure and HLA in healthy donors. With 60 Vbeta and 13 Jbeta primers, the PCR was carried out. TCRdb keeps only in-frame clones here, not all; method: immunoSEQ multiplex PCR. The profile shows about 150,000 clones, roughly 68% of them singletons. Points from the study as a whole: The authors listed over 150 TCR beta chains as cytomegalovirus-associated.

Sequencing was done on a sample of PBMCs. This clonotype was obtained from a man aged 60-69 years in good health and CMV-seronegative. The chain couples TRBV30 to TRBJ1-1, with D possibly TRBD1 on 6 matching bases. The CDR3 is CAWSVLKGVGTEAFF. CDR3 coding DNA: TGTGCCTGGAGTGTACTTAAGGGGGTGGGCACTGAAGCTTTCTTT.